These 15 T cell receptor beta chains were all obtained from the same sample, sequenced in a study of blood T cells in healthy people across ages. With a J-beta primer mix and a sample-barcoded 5' primer, a second PCR ran roughly 6 to 11 cycles. A single record per CDR3 protein comes from TCRdb applying MiXCR to the 5' RACE reads. The data show about 970,000 distinct CDR3 sequences, 45% to 60% seen once. Sequencing input: blood. The receptor set was obtained from a woman aged 55-70 years in good health.

The chain couples TRBV6-1 to TRBJ1-2; maybe TRBD1 (5 bases). The CDR3 runs 15 residues. The germline V gene has CDR1 MNHNS and CDR2 SASEGT. Trimming stripped 2 bases from V and 8 bases from J, with 18 bases between. The CDR3 DNA follows: TGTGCCAGCAGTGAAAACTGGGACGGAGGAGGGGGCTACACCTTC. Its protein product is CASSENWDGGGGYTF.

This clonotype was counted only a few times. The rearrangement uses TRBV21-1 and TRBJ2-1; the table's D call, TRBD1, was not checked against the DNA. TRBV21-1 is a pseudogene segment. The CDR3 covers 17 residues. The CDR3: CASSSARTESFYNEQFF. In DNA, the CDR3 is TGTGCCAGCAGTTCAGCCCGGACAGAAAGTTTTTACAATGAGCAGTTCTTC.

This clonotype was seen at least ten times. V is TRBV4-1 and J is TRBJ2-2, with 9 bases matching TRBD2. J lost 5 bases, V lost 4 bases, and 11 bases had no gene match. The germline gives CDR1 MGHRA, CDR2 YSYEKL. The CDR3 is 17 amino acids. CDR3 protein: CASSLPAASGITGELFF. The CDR3 bases are TGCGCCAGCAGCCTCCCGGCGGCTAGCGGGATAACCGGGGAGCTGTTTTTT.

V usage is TRBV10-3 and J usage is TRBJ2-7, with 8 positions matching TRBD1. The germline CDR1 and CDR2 sequences are ENHRY and SYGVKD. Unmatched junction bases numbered 10, after V lost 10 bases and J lost 5 bases. CDR3 length: 13 amino acids. The CDR3 DNA reads TGTGCCACAGGGGGCCGAGGGAACGACGAGCAGTACTTC. It yields the protein CATGGRGNDEQYF.

This chain uses TRBV20-1 with TRBJ1-5, with D hard to call. V shed 1 base and J shed 6 bases, with 13 bases lying between them. The CDR3 sequence is 14 residues long. From germline, CDR1 is DFQATT and CDR2 SNEGSKA (reference sequence). CDR3 amino acids: CSARGDWSSQPQHF. DNA of the CDR3: TGCAGTGCTAGAGGCGATTGGTCGAGTCAGCCCCAGCATTTT.

This sequence joins TRBV20-1 and TRBJ1-5; 7 bases are a match to TRBD1. The CDR3 totals 14 residues. V shed 3 bases, J shed 4 bases, and the junction held 6 bases outside the gene matches. CDR1 DFQATT and CDR2 SNEGSKA come from the germline V gene (reference sequence). CDR3 coding DNA: TGCAGTGCTAGTCAGGGGGTCTATAATCAGCCCCAGCATTTT. Amino acids: CSASQGVYNQPQHF.

The chain has TRBV24-1 and TRBJ2-3; D might be TRBD1 or TRBD2, each matching 5 bases. V lost 3 bases and J lost 3, with 6 bases in between. This CDR3 is 13 amino acids long. The V gene's germline CDR1 is KGHDR and CDR2 SFDVKD. Here the CDR3 reads CATSDGGTDTQYF. The CDR3 nucleotides are TGTGCCACCAGTGATGGGGGAACAGATACGCAGTATTTT.

The chain has TRBV4-2 and TRBJ2-7; 8 bases match TRBD2. In germline, CDR1 is LGHNA, CDR2 YNFKEQ. The CDR3 has 16 residues. V shed 4 bases, J shed 7 bases, and the junction held 15 bases outside the gene matches. The chain's CDR3 is CASSPLGRAGDREQYF. The DNA of the CDR3 is TGTGCCAGCAGCCCGCTGGGGCGAGCGGGAGATCGGGAGCAGTACTTC.

There are a few counts of this clonotype. The V and J genes are TRBV12-3 or TRBV12-4 and TRBJ2-3, with 7 nucleotides matching TRBD1. This CDR3 has 15 amino acids. The V gene end was trimmed by 1 base and the J gene end by 6 bases; junction bases not matched to a gene: 7. The CDR3 DNA follows: TGTGCCAGCAGTTTAGTAGGGGGCACGCGGGATACGCAGTATTTT. Its protein is CASSLVGGTRDTQYF.

This clonotype was picked up a small number of times. The rearrangement joins TRBV11-2 to TRBJ2-3; 8 nucleotides align to TRBD2. This CDR3 comprises 14 residues. The trim removed 5 bases at V and 3 bases at J, leaving 4 bases unmatched. CDR1 is SGHAT and CDR2 is FQNNGV in the germline V gene. CDR3 in DNA: TGTGCCAGCAGCCGGCGGGAGGCGACAGATACGCAGTATTTT. Its protein is CASSRREATDTQYF.

On this clonotype: One end of the junction fails to match germline, which may point to a read error. The chain links TRBV3-1 to TRBJ2-7; D ambiguous. The CDR3 runs to 13 residues. Per germline, CDR1 LGHDT and CDR2 YNNKEL (reference sequence). The CDR3 DNA follows: TGTGCCAGCAGTCAAGCTAATTCCTACGAGCAGTACTTC. Translation: CASSQANSYEQYF.

The chain combines TRBV5-5 with TRBJ2-4; a possible D gene is TRBD1 (7 bases). The CDR3 covers 16 residues. Germline assignment: CDR1 SGHKS and CDR2 YYEKEE (reference sequence). V was shortened by 7 bases and J by 1 base, with 18 bases between the two germline ends. In nucleotides, the CDR3 is TGTGCCAGCGGGGGAGGACAGGCCTTGGCCAAAAACATTCAGTACTTC. This sequence encodes CASGGGQALAKNIQYF.

This clonotype was detected a few times. The CDR3 nucleotides read TGTGCCAGCAGTCACCCCCGCGGACTATCTAACTATGGCTACACCTTC. Amino acid sequence: CASSHPRGLSNYGYTF. The chain joins TRBV6-1 to TRBJ1-2; D gene unclear. Per the germline V gene, CDR1 is MNHNS and CDR2 is SASEGT. The CDR3 covers 16 residues. The V and J ends lost 5 bases and 0 bases respectively, with 16 bases between them.

The chain carries TRBV20-1 and TRBJ2-7; D is unresolved. The germline gives CDR1 DFQATT, CDR2 SNEGSKA (reference sequence). CDR3 length: 14 residues. Trimming left V 3 bases short and J 0 bases short, with 12 bases between. The chain's CDR3 is CSASLAVGSYEQYF. The CDR3 region has the DNA TGCAGTGCTAGTCTTGCGGTGGGCTCCTACGAGCAGTACTTC.

The J gene is TRBJ2-5, the V gene TRBV7-9, with D perhaps TRBD1 or TRBD2 (5 bases each). Germline V CDR1 and CDR2: SEHNR, FQNEAQ (reference sequence). There are 12 residues in the CDR3. Trimming took off 10 bases at V and 4 bases at J, with 13 bases between the two ends. The CDR3 sequence: CATRGMAETQYF. CDR3 bases: TGTGCCACGAGGGGAATGGCAGAGACCCAGTACTTC.